Each of the 8 T cell receptor beta chains below was sequenced from the same sample in a study of Ad26.COV2.S vaccination and SARS-CoV-2 variants. Treatment here: around 19 received Ad26.COV2.S at low or high dose, single or two shots; roughly five received placebo; per-sample allocation not given. Sampling was performed 63 days after the first vaccine or placebo injection. The repertoire was sequenced with immunoSEQ multiplex PCR; TCRdb's copy has only in-frame clones and lacks some. The table lists fewer than 400,000 clones, 85% to 90% of them singletons. The sample here was peripheral blood, taken in a trial of Ad26.COV2.S vaccine versus placebo. All receptors come from a person between 18 and 59 years old who received the Ad26.COV2.S COVID-19 vaccine or a placebo.

The chain is built from TRBV9 and TRBJ1-1, with a tentative D call TRBD1 (6 bases). Deletions cut 3 bases from V and 7 bases from J, with 19 bases between. Germline V gene data show CDR1 as SGDLS and CDR2 as YYNGEE. The CDR3 has 15 residues. The CDR3 here is CASSATIRQDSEAFF. CDR3 in DNA: TGTGCCAGCAGCGCCACGATACGACAGGATAGTGAAGCTTTCTTT.

In DNA form, the CDR3 reads TGCGCCACCGCGCTCACACCGGGACCCTATGGCTACACCTTC. This translates into CATALTPGPYGYTF. This rearrangement joins TRBV5-1 to TRBJ1-2; TRBD1 might be the D (5 bases). V gave up 9 bases and J gave up 4 bases, with 19 bases separating them. The CDR3 sequence is 14 residues long. Germline CDR1 and CDR2: SGHRS and YFSETQ.

The rearrangement links TRBV18 to TRBJ1-1, with D unresolved. V dropped 1 base and J dropped 0 bases, with 6 bases sitting between them. This CDR3 has 14 residues. Germline CDR1 is KGHSH and CDR2 is LQKENI. DNA for the CDR3: TGTGCCAGCTCACCACAGTCCCTGAACACTGAAGCTTTCTTT. Its protein product is CASSPQSLNTEAFF.

V is TRBV5-6 and J is TRBJ2-7; D is ambiguous. The length of the CDR3 is 16 residues. V lost 0 bases and J lost 1, with 14 bases in between. Germline CDR1 SGHDT, CDR2 YYEEEE. CDR3 region: CASSLARRAASYEQYF. Written as DNA, the CDR3 is TGTGCCAGCAGCTTGGCCCGACGGGCGGCTTCCTACGAGCAGTACTTC. The full variable domain, rest sourced from reference TRBV5-6 and TRBJ2-7, is DAGVTQSPTHLIKTRGQQVTLRCSPKSGHDTVSWYQQALGQGPQFIFQYYEEEERQRGNFPDRFSGHQFPNYSSELNVNALLLGDSALYLCASSLARRAASYEQYFGPGTRLTVT.

V gene TRBV20-1 combines with J gene TRBJ2-1, with 10 bases fitting TRBD1. This CDR3 has 17 amino acids. Per germline, CDR1 DFQATT and CDR2 SNEGSKA (reference sequence). V was pared by 3 bases and J by 2 bases, with 10 bases of the junction left unmatched. CDR3 loop: CSASYYQGTGAYNEQFF. The CDR3 DNA reads TGCAGTGCTAGTTATTATCAAGGGACAGGGGCCTACAATGAGCAGTTCTTC.

This clone was counted a few times. DNA of the CDR3: TGTGCCAGCAGGGACCCCGGGACGGCAGATACGCAGTATTTT. Encoded protein: CASRDPGTADTQYF. This chain uses TRBV2 with TRBJ2-3; D might be TRBD1 or TRBD2, each matching 5 bases. V gave up 6 bases and J gave up 4 bases, with 14 bases separating them. This CDR3 region has 14 residues. Looked up from germline, CDR1 is SNHLY and CDR2 is FYNNEI.

This sequence joins TRBV7-3 and TRBJ2-3, with D perhaps TRBD1 or TRBD2 (6 bases each). This CDR3 has 14 amino acids. The germline V and J ends were trimmed by 5 bases and 5 bases, with 14 bases remaining between them. Germline V CDR1 and CDR2: SGHTA, FQGTGA. The CDR3 reads CASSLKGGRDTQYF. CDR3 nucleotide sequence: TGTGCCAGCAGCCTTAAGGGGGGTAGAGATACGCAGTATTTT.

This clone came up a few times. The rearrangement uses TRBV7-2 and TRBJ2-3, with D maybe TRBD1 (7 bases). Trimming removed 0 bases from V and 5 bases from J, with 18 bases in between. The CDR3 loop spans 17 amino acids. The germline V gene encodes CDR1 SGHTA and CDR2 FQGNSA. The CDR3 DNA follows: TGTGCCAGCAGCTTAGCCCGAGGAGGGGGCTCGGAAGATACGCAGTATTTT. This sequence encodes CASSLARGGGSEDTQYF.